This is a list of T cell receptor beta chains from one sample in a study of T-cell reconstitution after alpha-beta-depleted transplantation in children. TCRdb independently ran MiXCR on the PCR reads; one entry per CDR3 protein. The profile covers almost 400,000 distinct CDR3 sequences, with roughly 20% appearing a single time and 3% to 4.5% taken by the ten largest. This sample comprised PBMCs from the stem cell graft donor, obtained from the stem cell graft. These receptors originate from a human donor who donated a stem cell graft to a child with acute myeloid leukemia. Both conserved end residues are part of each CDR3. A D gene is named only where the DNA matches it firmly. Clone sizes are given selectively: once, few, many, or a class where the clone is expanded.

V	J	size	D	CDR3	DNA
TRBV24-1	TRBJ2-1	few	TRBD2	CATSDAVAGESLSYNEQFF	TGTGCCACCAGTGATGCCGTAGCGGGAGAGTCTCTCTCCTACAATGAGCAGTTCTTC
TRBV12-3/TRBV12-4	TRBJ2-3	NA	TRBD2	CACSSGDRYSGVKADTQYF	TGTGCCTGCTCCTCAGGGGACCGGTATAGCGGGGTTAAGGCAGATACGCAGTATTTT
TRBV4-1	TRBJ1-4	NA	NA	CASSQLGATNEKLFF	TGCGCCAGCAGCCAATTGGGGGCAACTAATGAAAAACTGTTTTTT
TRBV12-3/TRBV12-4	TRBJ2-2	NA	TRBD2	CASSWELAGGRTGELFF	TGTGCCAGCAGTTGGGAACTAGCGGGAGGACGGACCGGGGAGCTGTTTTTT
TRBV18	TRBJ2-7	many	TRBD1	CASSLSGQAYEQYF	TGTGCCAGCTCACTCTCGGGACAGGCCTACGAGCAGTACTTC
TRBV20-1	TRBJ2-2	NA	NA	CSARDFGSGNTGELFF	TGCAGTGCTAGAGATTTCGGGAGCGGTAACACCGGGGAGCTGTTTTTT
TRBV12-3/TRBV12-4	TRBJ2-7	many	TRBD1	CASSQGTGASYEQYF	TGTGCCAGCAGCCAAGGGACAGGGGCTTCCTACGAGCAGTACTTC
TRBV2	TRBJ2-7	NA	NA	CASVGSTSYEQYF	TGTGCCAGCGTGGGCTCCACTTCCTACGAGCAGTACTTC
TRBV29-1	TRBJ2-3	NA	TRBD1	CSVGRTGAHGTQYF	TGCAGCGTTGGTAGGACAGGGGCACATGGTACGCAGTATTTT
TRBV6-5	TRBJ2-6	NA	NA	CASSRDRWANVLTF	TGTGCCAGCAGCCGGGACCGCTGGGCCAACGTCCTGACTTTC
TRBV15	TRBJ2-7	many	NA	CATSRDYRDYEQYF	TGTGCCACCAGCAGAGATTACCGTGACTACGAGCAGTACTTC
TRBV21-1	TRBJ2-2	NA	NA	CASHYLTSGGELFF	TGTGCCAGCCATTATCTCACCAGCGGGGGGGAGCTGTTTTTT
TRBV5-1	TRBJ2-2	NA	NA	CASSLGTVTSGGELFF	TGCGCCAGCAGCTTGGGGACAGTGACCTCGGGCGGGGAGCTGTTTTTT
TRBV6-4	TRBJ1-2	NA	NA	CASSDLVGGYTF	TGTGCCAGCAGTGACCTAGTCGGTGGCTACACCTTC
TRBV3-1	TRBJ2-7	few	NA	CASSQGGPTGEQYF	TGTGCCAGCAGCCAAGGCGGGCCTACCGGCGAGCAGTACTTC
TRBV6-5	TRBJ1-2	NA	NA	CASSYSSLANYGYTF	TGTGCCAGCAGTTACTCGAGTTTAGCTAACTATGGCTACACCTTC
TRBV12-3/TRBV12-4	TRBJ1-5	many	NA	CASSVGASNQPQHF	TGTGCCAGCTCGGTTGGAGCTAGCAATCAGCCCCAGCATTTT
TRBV18	TRBJ1-1	few	NA	CASSTGGDTEAFF	TGTGCCAGCTCAACGGGGGGTGACACTGAAGCTTTCTTT
TRBV6-1	TRBJ2-7	NA	TRBD2	CASSPRTSGQAYEQYF	TGTGCCAGCAGTCCCCGGACTAGCGGGCAGGCCTACGAGCAGTACTTC
TRBV4-2	TRBJ2-1	many	TRBD2	CASSPSGVYNEQFF	TGTGCCAGCAGCCCAAGCGGGGTTTACAATGAGCAGTTCTTC
TRBV5-1	TRBJ2-5	many	TRBD1	CASSSDPGQPEETQYF	TGCGCCAGCAGCTCCGATCCGGGACAGCCCGAAGAGACCCAGTACTTC
TRBV29-1	TRBJ2-1	many	NA	CSVVSGSTYNEQFF	TGCAGCGTTGTGTCCGGGTCCACGTACAATGAGCAGTTCTTC
TRBV7-6	TRBJ2-2	few	NA	CASSLTDPIFNTGELFF	TGTGCCAGCAGCTTAACGGACCCAATATTTAACACCGGGGAGCTGTTTTTT
TRBV20-1	TRBJ1-6	many	NA	CSARYGPMNSPLHF	TGCAGTGCTAGATACGGCCCTATGAATTCACCCCTCCACTTT
TRBV12-3/TRBV12-4	TRBJ2-7	NA	TRBD1	CASSTGTENYEQYF	TGTGCCAGCAGCACCGGGACAGAGAACTACGAGCAGTACTTC
TRBV4-1	TRBJ2-1	NA	NA	CASSQDQGRDYNEQFF	TGCGCCAGCAGCCAAGATCAGGGTAGGGACTACAATGAGCAGTTCTTC
TRBV7-9	TRBJ1-1	NA	NA	CASSIEGVGNTEAFF	TGTGCCAGCAGCATCGAGGGGGTCGGGAACACTGAAGCTTTCTTT
TRBV11-3	TRBJ2-1	few	TRBD2	CASSLGGSGDYNEQFF	TGTGCCAGCAGCTTAGGTGGGAGCGGGGACTACAATGAGCAGTTCTTC
TRBV20-1	TRBJ2-5	few	NA	CSAIRTDQETQYF	TGCAGTGCTATCCGGACAGACCAAGAGACCCAGTACTTC
TRBV18	TRBJ1-5	NA	NA	CASSPARGSNQPQHF	TGTGCCAGCTCACCAGCTCGGGGGAGCAATCAGCCCCAGCATTTT
TRBV6-2/TRBV6-3	TRBJ2-3	NA	NA	CASSPGTTEDTQYF	TGTGCCAGCAGTCCCGGGACCACGGAAGATACGCAGTATTTT
TRBV4-1	TRBJ2-5	NA	NA	CASSQEYGYRATQYF	TGCGCCAGCAGCCAAGAGTACGGCTACAGGGCGACCCAGTACTTC
TRBV7-6	TRBJ2-1	many	TRBD2	CASSLLRTSSNEQFF	TGTGCCAGCAGCTTGCTCAGGACTAGCAGCAATGAGCAGTTCTTC
TRBV4-2	TRBJ2-1	NA	NA	CASTQEVRSYNEQFF	TGTGCCAGCACCCAGGAGGTTAGGTCCTACAATGAGCAGTTCTTC
TRBV10-3	TRBJ2-7	many	NA	CAISVNEGRGEQYF	TGTGCCATCAGCGTTAATGAGGGAAGGGGGGAGCAGTACTTC
TRBV12-3/TRBV12-4	TRBJ2-5	NA	NA	CASSPLTGFGETQYF	TGTGCCAGCAGTCCGCTAACAGGGTTCGGCGAGACCCAGTACTTC
TRBV7-3	TRBJ2-7	NA	NA	CASSFGPGQSEQYF	TGTGCCAGCAGCTTTGGCCCCGGACAGAGCGAGCAGTACTTC
TRBV29-1	TRBJ2-2	many	NA	CSAYTRPTGELFF	TGCAGCGCGTACACCCGGCCCACCGGGGAGCTGTTTTTT
TRBV28	TRBJ2-3	NA	TRBD2	CASRPPSGRTDTQYF	TGTGCCAGCAGACCCCCCAGCGGGAGGACAGATACGCAGTATTTT
TRBV20-1	TRBJ2-3	few	NA	CSAGSSSDTQYF	TGCAGTGCTGGGTCTAGCTCAGATACGCAGTATTTT
TRBV12-3/TRBV12-4	TRBJ1-5	NA	NA	CASSFRGTGNQPQHF	TGTGCCAGCAGTTTTCGGGGGACTGGCAATCAGCCCCAGCATTTT
TRBV29-1	TRBJ2-3	few	TRBD2	CSVEGLAGESDTQYF	TGCAGCGTTGAAGGGCTAGCGGGAGAGTCAGATACGCAGTATTTT
TRBV24-1	TRBJ2-1	NA	NA	CATSDLRAQFF	TGTGCCACCAGTGATCTCCGAGCGCAGTTCTTC
TRBV12-3/TRBV12-4	TRBJ1-1	few	NA	CASTLTEGTEAFF	TGTGCCAGCACCCTAACAGAGGGCACTGAAGCTTTCTTT
TRBV20-1	TRBJ2-3	NA	TRBD2	CSPTPGLHHTDTQYF	TGCAGCCCAACTCCGGGACTACACCACACAGATACGCAGTATTTT
TRBV4-2	TRBJ2-7	few	TRBD2	CASSQEWSGSAYEQYF	TGTGCCAGCAGCCAAGAGTGGAGCGGGAGTGCGTACGAGCAGTACTTC
TRBV24-1	TRBJ2-1	few	NA	CATSDTWGTNNEQFF	TGTGCCACCAGTGACACCTGGGGGACGAACAATGAGCAGTTCTTC
TRBV18	TRBJ2-7	few	NA	CASSYGTENYEQYF	TGTGCCAGCTCATACGGGACCGAAAACTACGAGCAGTACTTC
TRBV3-1	TRBJ2-1	NA	NA	CASSPLVGPYNEQFF	TGTGCCAGCAGCCCCTTGGTGGGACCCTACAATGAGCAGTTCTTC
TRBV12-3/TRBV12-4	TRBJ1-1	many	NA	CASSLRGGIEAFF	TGTGCCAGCAGTTTACGAGGAGGGATTGAAGCTTTCTTT
TRBV20-1	TRBJ2-3	many	TRBD1	CSARDRTGGTDTQYF	TGCAGTGCTAGAGACCGGACAGGAGGCACAGATACGCAGTATTTT
TRBV5-5	TRBJ2-5	few	NA	CASSLDLGFETQYF	TGTGCCAGCAGCTTGGATCTGGGTTTCGAGACCCAGTACTTC
TRBV12-3/TRBV12-4	TRBJ1-4	NA	NA	CASSRDGREKLFF	TGTGCCAGCAGTCGGGACGGACGGGAAAAACTGTTTTTT
TRBV27	TRBJ2-2	NA	TRBD1	CASTSDRGLMNTGELFF	TGTGCCAGCACCTCGGACAGGGGGCTAATGAACACCGGGGAGCTGTTTTTT